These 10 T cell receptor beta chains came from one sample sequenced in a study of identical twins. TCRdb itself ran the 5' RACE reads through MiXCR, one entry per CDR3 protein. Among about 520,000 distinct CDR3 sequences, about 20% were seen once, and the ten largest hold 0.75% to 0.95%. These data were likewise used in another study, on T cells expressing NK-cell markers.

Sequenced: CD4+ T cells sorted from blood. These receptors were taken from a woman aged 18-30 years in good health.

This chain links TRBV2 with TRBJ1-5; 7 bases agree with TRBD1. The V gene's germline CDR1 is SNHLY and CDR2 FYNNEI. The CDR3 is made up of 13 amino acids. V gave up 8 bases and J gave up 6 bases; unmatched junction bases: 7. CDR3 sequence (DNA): TGTGCCAGCGACGACAGGGTCGGTCAGCCCCAGCATTTT. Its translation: CASDDRVGQPQHF.

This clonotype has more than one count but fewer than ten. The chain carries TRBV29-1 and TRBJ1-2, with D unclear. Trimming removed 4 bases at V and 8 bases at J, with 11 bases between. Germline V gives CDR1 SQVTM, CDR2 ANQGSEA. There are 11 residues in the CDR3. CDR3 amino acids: CSVGASDGYTF. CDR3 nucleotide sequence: TGCAGCGTTGGAGCTAGTGACGGCTACACCTTC.

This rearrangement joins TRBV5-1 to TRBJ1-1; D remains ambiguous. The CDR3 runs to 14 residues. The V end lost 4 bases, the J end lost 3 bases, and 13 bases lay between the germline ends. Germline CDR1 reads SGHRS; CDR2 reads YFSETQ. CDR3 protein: CASSGYGPDTEAFF. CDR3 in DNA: TGCGCCAGCAGCGGCTACGGGCCTGACACTGAAGCTTTCTTT.

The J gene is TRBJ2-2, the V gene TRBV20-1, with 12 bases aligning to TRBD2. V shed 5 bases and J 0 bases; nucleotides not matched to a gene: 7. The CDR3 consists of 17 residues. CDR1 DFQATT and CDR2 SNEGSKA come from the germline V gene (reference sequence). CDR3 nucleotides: TGCAGTGCTGGTTTGACTAGCGGGAGTGCGAACACCGGGGAGCTGTTTTTT. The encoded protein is CSAGLTSGSANTGELFF.

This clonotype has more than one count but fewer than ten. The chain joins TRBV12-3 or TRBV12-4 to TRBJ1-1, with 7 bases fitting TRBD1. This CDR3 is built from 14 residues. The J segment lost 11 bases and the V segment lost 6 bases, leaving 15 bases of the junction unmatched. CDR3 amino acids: CASRPRTGGFWAFF. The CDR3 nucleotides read TGTGCCAGCAGGCCCCGGACAGGCGGATTTTGGGCTTTCTTT.

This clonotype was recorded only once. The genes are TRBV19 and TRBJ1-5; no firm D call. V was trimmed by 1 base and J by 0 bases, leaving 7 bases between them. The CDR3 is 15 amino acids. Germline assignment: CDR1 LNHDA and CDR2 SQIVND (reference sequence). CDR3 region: CASSIGVNSNQPQHF. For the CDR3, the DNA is TGTGCCAGTAGTATAGGAGTAAATAGCAATCAGCCCCAGCATTTT.

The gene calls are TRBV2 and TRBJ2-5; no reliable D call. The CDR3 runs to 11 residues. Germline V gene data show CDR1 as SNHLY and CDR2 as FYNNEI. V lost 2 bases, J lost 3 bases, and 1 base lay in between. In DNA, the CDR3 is TGTGCCAGCAGTGAAAAAGAGACCCAGTACTTC. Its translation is CASSEKETQYF.

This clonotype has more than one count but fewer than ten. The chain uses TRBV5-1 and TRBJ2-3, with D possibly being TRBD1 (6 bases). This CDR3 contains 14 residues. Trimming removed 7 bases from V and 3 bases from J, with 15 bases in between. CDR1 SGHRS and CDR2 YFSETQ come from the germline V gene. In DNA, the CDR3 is TGCGCCAGCCTAAGAGGAACAGGGACAGATACGCAGTATTTT. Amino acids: CASLRGTGTDTQYF. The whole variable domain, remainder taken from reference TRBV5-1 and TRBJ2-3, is KAGVTQTPRYLIKTRGQQVTLSCSPISGHRSVSWYQQTPGQGLQFLFEYFSETQRNKGNFPGRFSGRQFSNSRSEMNVSTLELGDSALYLCASLRGTGTDTQYFGPGTRLTVL.

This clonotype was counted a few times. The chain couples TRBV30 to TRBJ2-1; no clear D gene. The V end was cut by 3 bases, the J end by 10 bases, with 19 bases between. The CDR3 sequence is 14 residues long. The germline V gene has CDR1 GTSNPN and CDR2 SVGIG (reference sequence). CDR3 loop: CAWSLGSNLWEQFF. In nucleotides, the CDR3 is TGTGCCTGGAGCCTAGGCAGCAACCTTTGGGAGCAGTTCTTC.

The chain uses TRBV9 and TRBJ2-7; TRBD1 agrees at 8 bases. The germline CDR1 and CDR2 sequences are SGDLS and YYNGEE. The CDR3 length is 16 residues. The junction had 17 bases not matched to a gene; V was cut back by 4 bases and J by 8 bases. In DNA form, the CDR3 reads TGTGCCAGCAGCCCAAGCGGACAGGGTGATTTACGGAAGCAGTACTTC. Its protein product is CASSPSGQGDLRKQYF.